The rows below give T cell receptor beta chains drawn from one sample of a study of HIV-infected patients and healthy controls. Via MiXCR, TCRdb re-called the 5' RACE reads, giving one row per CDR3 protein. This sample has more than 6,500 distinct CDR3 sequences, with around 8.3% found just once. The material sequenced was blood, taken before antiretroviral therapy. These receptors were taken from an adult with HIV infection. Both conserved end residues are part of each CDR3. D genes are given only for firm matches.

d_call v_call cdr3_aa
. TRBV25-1 CASISQYNEQFF
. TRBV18 CASSPEQNYGYTF
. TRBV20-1 CSASRMATRVQETQYF
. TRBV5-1 CASSLRRSVNTEAFF
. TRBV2 CASSEADEQFF
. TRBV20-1 CSAPRGGDYGYTF
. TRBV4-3 CASSPARNYGYTF
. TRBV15 CATSEDSTDTQYF
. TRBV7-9 CASSQDFSQPQHF
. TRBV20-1 CSARGHRSADYEQYF
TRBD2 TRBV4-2 CASSQVPTSGRTYEQYF
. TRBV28 CASSLLGGLERYF
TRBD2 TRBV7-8 CASSRRLAGDRETQYF
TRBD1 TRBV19 CASSISTGRGNQPQHF
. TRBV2 CASSERSDSYYGYTF
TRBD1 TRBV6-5 CASRTGTGGFQSGANVLTF
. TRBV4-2 CASSQDNTGYTF
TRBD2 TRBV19 CASSPLAGVGEQYF
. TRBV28 CASSLGLGSPVTQYF
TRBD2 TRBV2 CASSELAGGLIPLF
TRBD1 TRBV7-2 CASSSMTGGPQHF
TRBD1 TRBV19 CASSRLGTAYSNQPQHF
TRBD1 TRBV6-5 CASSYFLLPTGGPYNEQFF
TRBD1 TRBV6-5 CASSYHGTDEAFF
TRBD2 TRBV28 CASSSPGSGGPDTGELFF
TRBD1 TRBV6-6 CASSLDRALNNSPLHF
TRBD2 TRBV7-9 CASSSRLAGTYEQYF
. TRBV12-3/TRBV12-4 CASSLARVWERLSNQPQHF
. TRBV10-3 CAIGGISSNEQFF